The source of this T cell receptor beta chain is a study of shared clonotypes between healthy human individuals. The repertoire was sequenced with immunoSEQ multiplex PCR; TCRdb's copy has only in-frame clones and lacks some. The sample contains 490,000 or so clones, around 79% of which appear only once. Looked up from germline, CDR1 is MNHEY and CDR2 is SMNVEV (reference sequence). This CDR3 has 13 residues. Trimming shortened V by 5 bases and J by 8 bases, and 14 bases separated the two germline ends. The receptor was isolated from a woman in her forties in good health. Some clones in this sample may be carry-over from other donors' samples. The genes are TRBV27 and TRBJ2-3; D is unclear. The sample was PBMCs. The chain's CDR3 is CASSNRESSTQYF. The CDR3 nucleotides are TGTGCCAGCAGTAATAGAGAAAGCAGTACGCAGTATTTT.